Shown below are 10 T cell receptor beta chains from a single sample sequenced in a study of blood T cell repertoires in COVID-19 (TCRdb year 2020). Libraries were constructed by the immunoSEQ multiplex PCR assay. TCRdb carries this immuneACCESS record with in-frame sequences only. Its versions omit some clonotypes, under half of them owing to an unresolved V gene in the studies checked, with the rest unexplained. The sample table shows some 270,000 clones, and around 93% are seen once. The ten top clones hold approximately 3% of the sample. Sequenced material: PBMCs or T cells enriched from blood (not recorded which). These receptors were taken from a man between 35 and 55 years old who had been exposed to COVID-19.

The chain couples TRBV2 to TRBJ1-2; TRBD1 aligns across 7 bases. The CDR3 has 12 residues. The V gene's germline CDR1 is SNHLY and CDR2 FYNNEI. V shed 6 bases, J shed 8 bases, and the junction held 6 bases outside the gene matches. CDR3: CASSETGRGYTF. DNA for the CDR3: TGTGCCAGCAGCGAGACAGGGCGAGGCTACACCTTC.

A note on this clone: In the same sample, other DNA sequences code for this CDR3. CDR3: CASSVGAGGLNEQFF. CDR3 sequence (DNA): TGTGCCAGCAGCGTAGGAGCGGGAGGCCTCAATGAGCAGTTCTTC. This chain connects TRBV9 to TRBJ2-1; 9 bases map to TRBD2. Germline CDR1 is SGDLS and CDR2 is YYNGEE. The CDR3 has 15 residues. V was clipped by 0 bases and J by 6 bases; unmatched bases: 4.

V usage is TRBV27 and J usage is TRBJ2-7; 8 bases are shared with TRBD2. CDR1 MNHEY and CDR2 SMNVEV come from the germline V gene (reference sequence). The CDR3 totals 17 residues. With V trimmed by 6 bases and J by 2 bases, 15 bases remained unmatched. CDR3 coding DNA: TGTGCCAGCAGCGGCTCCCCCCTAGCGGGCGGGACCTACGAGCAGTACTTC. This sequence encodes CASSGSPLAGGTYEQYF.

The chain joins TRBV10-3 to TRBJ2-1; possible D gene TRBD1, 5 bases. The CDR3 runs 12 residues. Deletions cut 8 bases from V and 3 bases from J, with 8 bases between. In germline, CDR1 is ENHRY, CDR2 SYGVKD. The CDR3 nucleotides read TGTGCCATCGGGGCGGACTACAATGAGCAGTTCTTC. Protein product: CAIGADYNEQFF.

V is TRBV19 and J is TRBJ1-1; D is perhaps TRBD1 (5 bases). The CDR3 sequence is 15 residues long. Trimming removed 3 bases from V and 4 bases from J, with 15 bases in between. CDR1 and CDR2 from the germline V gene are LNHDA and SQIVND (reference sequence). As DNA, the CDR3 is TGTGCCAGTAGTATCCAGGGTTGGGGGGGCACTGAAGCTTTCTTT. Its translation is CASSIQGWGGTEAFF.

The rearrangement joins TRBV4-2 to TRBJ1-1; D perhaps matches TRBD1 (6 bases). This CDR3 is 16 amino acids long. V was shortened by 0 bases and J by 3 bases, with 14 bases between the two germline ends. Germline-derived CDR1 and CDR2 are LGHNA and YNFKEQ. For the CDR3, the DNA is TGTGCCAGCAGCCAAGAAGGGACACTTTGGGACACTGAAGCTTTCTTT. Translating gives CASSQEGTLWDTEAFF.

The chain uses TRBV7-9 and TRBJ1-2; a possible D gene is TRBD1 (5 bases). Germline V gene sequence: CDR1 SEHNR, CDR2 FQNEAQ (reference sequence). This CDR3 spans 16 amino acids. Trimming shortened V by 10 bases and J by 1 base, and 22 bases separated the two germline ends. CDR3 amino acids: CATEGDGGAINYGYTF. CDR3 DNA: TGTGCCACAGAGGGAGACGGAGGGGCCATTAACTATGGCTACACCTTC.

CDR3 in amino acids: CASSLTGLAGDREQYF. DNA for the CDR3: TGCGCCAGCAGCTTGACAGGACTAGCGGGAGATCGCGAGCAGTACTTC. V gene TRBV5-1 combines with J gene TRBJ2-7, with TRBD2 matching 13 bases. The CDR3 is 16 residues long. CDR1 is SGHRS and CDR2 is YFSETQ in the germline V gene. J gave up 6 bases and V 1 base, and 7 bases lay outside the gene matches.

The V call is TRBV6-1, the J call TRBJ2-5; D is perhaps TRBD1 (5 bases). V lost 2 bases to trimming and J lost 1 base, with 11 bases between them. The CDR3 extends over 15 amino acids. Per the germline V gene, CDR1 is MNHNS and CDR2 is SASEGT. CDR3 loop: CASSELTGSQETQYF. The CDR3 DNA is TGTGCCAGCAGTGAACTCACAGGCTCCCAAGAGACCCAGTACTTC.

The rearrangement uses TRBV18 and TRBJ2-1; 12 nucleotides align to TRBD2. Germline CDR1 reads KGHSH; CDR2 reads LQKENI. Trimming at V came to 6 bases and at J to 7 bases, leaving 10 bases not matched to a gene. The CDR3 loop spans 16 amino acids. CDR3 region: CASSPYGLAGGNEQFF. The CDR3 nucleotides are TGTGCCAGCTCGCCGTATGGCCTAGCGGGAGGGAATGAGCAGTTCTTC.